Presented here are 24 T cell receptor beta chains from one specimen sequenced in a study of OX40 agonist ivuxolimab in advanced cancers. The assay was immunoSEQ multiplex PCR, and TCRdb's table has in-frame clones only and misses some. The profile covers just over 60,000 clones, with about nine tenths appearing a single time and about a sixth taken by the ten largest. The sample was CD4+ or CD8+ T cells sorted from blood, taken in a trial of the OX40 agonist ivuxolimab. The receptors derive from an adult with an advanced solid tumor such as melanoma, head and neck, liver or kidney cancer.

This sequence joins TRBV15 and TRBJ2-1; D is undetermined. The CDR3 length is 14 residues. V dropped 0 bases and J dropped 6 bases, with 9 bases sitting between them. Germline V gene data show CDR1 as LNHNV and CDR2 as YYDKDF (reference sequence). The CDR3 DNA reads TGTGCCACCAGCAGAGATTACGCAGCCAATGAGCAGTTCTTC. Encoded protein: CATSRDYAANEQFF.

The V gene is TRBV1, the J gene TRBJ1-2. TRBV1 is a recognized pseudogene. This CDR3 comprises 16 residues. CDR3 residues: CTSSLNIVRKTYGYTF. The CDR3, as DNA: TGCACCAGCAGTCTAAACATTGTGCGAAAGACCTATGGCTACACCTTC.

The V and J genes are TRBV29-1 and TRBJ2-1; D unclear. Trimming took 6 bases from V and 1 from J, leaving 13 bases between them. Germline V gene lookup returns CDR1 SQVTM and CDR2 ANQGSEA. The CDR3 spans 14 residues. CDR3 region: CSVRKGMSYNEQFF. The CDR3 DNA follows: TGCAGCGTCAGAAAAGGGATGTCCTACAATGAGCAGTTCTTC.

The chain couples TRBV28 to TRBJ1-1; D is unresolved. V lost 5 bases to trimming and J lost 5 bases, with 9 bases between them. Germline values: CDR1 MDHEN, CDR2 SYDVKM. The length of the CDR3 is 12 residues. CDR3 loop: CASSPRVTEAFF. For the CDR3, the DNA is TGTGCCAGCAGTCCTAGGGTGACTGAAGCTTTCTTT.

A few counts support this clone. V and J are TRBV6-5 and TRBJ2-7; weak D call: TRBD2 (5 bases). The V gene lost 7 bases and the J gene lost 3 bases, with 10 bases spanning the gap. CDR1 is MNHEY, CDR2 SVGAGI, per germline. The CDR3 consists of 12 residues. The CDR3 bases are TGTGCCAGCATCGGGGTCGGCTACGAGCAGTACTTC. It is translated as CASIGVGYEQYF.

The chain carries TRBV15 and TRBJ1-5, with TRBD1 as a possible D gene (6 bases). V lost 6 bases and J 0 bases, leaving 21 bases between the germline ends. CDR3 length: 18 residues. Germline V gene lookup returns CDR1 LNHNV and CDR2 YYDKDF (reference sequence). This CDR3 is CATRSSRTERYSNQPQHF. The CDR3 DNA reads TGTGCCACCAGGTCTTCCAGGACAGAGCGCTATAGCAATCAGCCCCAGCATTTT.

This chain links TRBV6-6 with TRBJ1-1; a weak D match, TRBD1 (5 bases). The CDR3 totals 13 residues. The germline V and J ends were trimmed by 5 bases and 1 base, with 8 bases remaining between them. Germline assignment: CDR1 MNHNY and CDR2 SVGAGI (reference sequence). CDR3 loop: CASSGRENTEAFF. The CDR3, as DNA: TGTGCCAGCAGTGGCAGGGAGAACACTGAAGCTTTCTTT.

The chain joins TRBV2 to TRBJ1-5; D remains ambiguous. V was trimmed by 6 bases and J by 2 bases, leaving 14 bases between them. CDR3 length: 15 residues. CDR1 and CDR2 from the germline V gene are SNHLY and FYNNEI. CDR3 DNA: TGTGCCAGCAGGCCAGGCCCTGTTGGCAATCAGCCCCAGCATTTT. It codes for CASRPGPVGNQPQHF.

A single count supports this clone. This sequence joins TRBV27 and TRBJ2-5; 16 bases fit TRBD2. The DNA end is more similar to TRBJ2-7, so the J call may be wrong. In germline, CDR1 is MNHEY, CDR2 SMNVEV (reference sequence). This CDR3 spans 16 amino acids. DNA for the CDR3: TGTGCCAGTACGGGACTAGCGGGAGGGAGCTCCTACGAGCAGTACTTC. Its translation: CASTGLAGGSSYEQYF.

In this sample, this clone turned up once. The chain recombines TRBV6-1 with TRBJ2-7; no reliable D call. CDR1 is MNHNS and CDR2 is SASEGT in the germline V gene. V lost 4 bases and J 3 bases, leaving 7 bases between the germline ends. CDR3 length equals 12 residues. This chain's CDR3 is CASSARGYEQYF. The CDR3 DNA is TGTGCCAGCAGTGCACGAGGCTACGAGCAGTACTTC.

The CDR3 protein is CASSLSSGSGSGEQYF. The CDR3 nucleotides are TGTGCCAGCAGTTTATCGTCGGGATCCGGATCGGGCGAGCAGTACTTC. V gene TRBV27 combines with J gene TRBJ2-5; tentatively, D is TRBD2 (5 bases). The DNA matches TRBJ2-7 better at its end, which makes the J call doubtful. The CDR3 has 16 residues. CDR1 is MNHEY, CDR2 SMNVEV, per germline (reference sequence).

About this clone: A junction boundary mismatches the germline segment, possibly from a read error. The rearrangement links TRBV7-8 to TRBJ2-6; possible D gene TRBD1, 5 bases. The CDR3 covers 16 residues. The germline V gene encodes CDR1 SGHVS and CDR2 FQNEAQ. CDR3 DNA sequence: TGTGCCAGCAGCTCTACGACAGTGTCTGGGGCCAACGTCCTGGCTTTC. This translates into CASSSTTVSGANVLAF.

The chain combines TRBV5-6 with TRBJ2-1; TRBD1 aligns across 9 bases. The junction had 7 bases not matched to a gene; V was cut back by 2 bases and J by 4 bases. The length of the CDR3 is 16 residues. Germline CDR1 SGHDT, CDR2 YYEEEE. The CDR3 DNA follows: TGTGCCAGCAGCTTACCGGGACAGGGACTTTACAATGAGCAGTTCTTC. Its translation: CASSLPGQGLYNEQFF.

The CDR3 DNA sequence: TGTGCCAGCAGCTTAAGGGGAGAGACCCAGTACTTC. This codes for CASSLRGETQYF. This rearrangement joins TRBV7-3 to TRBJ2-5; D is uncertain. Germline CDR1 SGHTA, CDR2 FQGTGA. The V and J ends lost 1 base and 4 bases respectively, with 4 bases between them. The CDR3 spans 12 residues.

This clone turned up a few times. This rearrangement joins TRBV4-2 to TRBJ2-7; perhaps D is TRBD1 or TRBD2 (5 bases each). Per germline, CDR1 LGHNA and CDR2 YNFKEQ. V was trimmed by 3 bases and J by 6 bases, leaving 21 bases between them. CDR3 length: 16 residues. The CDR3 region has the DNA TGTGCCAGCAGCCAGTCTGTCCGGCAGGGAGCTTTCGAGCAGTACTTC. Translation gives CASSQSVRQGAFEQYF.

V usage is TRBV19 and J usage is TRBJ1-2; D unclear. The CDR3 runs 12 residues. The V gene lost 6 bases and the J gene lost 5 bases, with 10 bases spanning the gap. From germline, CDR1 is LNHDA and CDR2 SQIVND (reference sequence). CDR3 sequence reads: CASSIRPYGYTF. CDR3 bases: TGTGCCAGTAGCATAAGACCTTATGGCTACACCTTC.

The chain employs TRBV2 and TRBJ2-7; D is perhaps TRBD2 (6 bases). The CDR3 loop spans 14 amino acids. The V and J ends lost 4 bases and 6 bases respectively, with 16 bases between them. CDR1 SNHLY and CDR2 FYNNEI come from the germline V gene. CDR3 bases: TGTGCCAGCAGTGTATTAGCGGAGGGGTCCGAGCAGTACTTC. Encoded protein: CASSVLAEGSEQYF. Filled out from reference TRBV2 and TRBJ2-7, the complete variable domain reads EPEVTQTPSHQVTQMGQEVILRCVPISNHLYFYWYRQILGQKVEFLVSFYNNEISEKSEIFDDQFSVERPDGSNFTLKIRSTKLEDSAMYFCASSVLAEGSEQYFGPGTRLTVT.

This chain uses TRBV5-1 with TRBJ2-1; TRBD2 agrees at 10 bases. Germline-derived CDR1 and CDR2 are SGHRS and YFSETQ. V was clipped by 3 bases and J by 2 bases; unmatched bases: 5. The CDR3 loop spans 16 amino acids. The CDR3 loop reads CASSYRTSGAYNEQFF. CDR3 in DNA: TGCGCCAGCAGCTACCGGACTAGCGGAGCCTACAATGAGCAGTTCTTC.

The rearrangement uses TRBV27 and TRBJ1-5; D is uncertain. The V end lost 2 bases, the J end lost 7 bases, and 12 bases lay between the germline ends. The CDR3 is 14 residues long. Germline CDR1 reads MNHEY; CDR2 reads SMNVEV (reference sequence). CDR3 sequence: CASSLSAGGQPQHF. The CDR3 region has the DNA TGTGCCAGCAGTTTAAGCGCAGGCGGACAGCCCCAGCATTTT.

The chain's CDR3 is CASSLVVGRDTEAFF. The CDR3 DNA reads TGCGCCAGCAGCTTGGTGGTAGGGAGGGACACTGAAGCTTTCTTT. The V gene is TRBV5-1, the J gene TRBJ1-1; the D is unclear. The V and J ends lost 0 bases and 3 bases respectively, with 12 bases between them. Germline loops: CDR1 SGHRS, CDR2 YFSETQ. The CDR3 length is 15 residues.

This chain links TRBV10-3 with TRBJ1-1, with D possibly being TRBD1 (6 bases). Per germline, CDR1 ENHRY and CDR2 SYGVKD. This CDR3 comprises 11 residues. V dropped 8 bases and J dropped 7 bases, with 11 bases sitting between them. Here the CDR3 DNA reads TGTGCCATCGGTGGACAGTATGAAGCTTTCTTT. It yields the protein CAIGGQYEAFF.

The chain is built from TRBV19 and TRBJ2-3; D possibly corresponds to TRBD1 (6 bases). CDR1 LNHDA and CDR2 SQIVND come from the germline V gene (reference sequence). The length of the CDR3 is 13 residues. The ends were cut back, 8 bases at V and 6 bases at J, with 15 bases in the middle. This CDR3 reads CASHRDPQDTQYF. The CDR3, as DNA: TGTGCCAGTCACAGGGACCCTCAGGATACGCAGTATTTT.

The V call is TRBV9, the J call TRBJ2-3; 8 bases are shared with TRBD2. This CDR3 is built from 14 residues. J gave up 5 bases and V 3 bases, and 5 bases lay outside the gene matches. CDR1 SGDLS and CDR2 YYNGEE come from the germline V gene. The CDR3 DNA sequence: TGTGCCAGCAGCGCCGGACTAGCTTTAGATACGCAGTATTTT. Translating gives CASSAGLALDTQYF.

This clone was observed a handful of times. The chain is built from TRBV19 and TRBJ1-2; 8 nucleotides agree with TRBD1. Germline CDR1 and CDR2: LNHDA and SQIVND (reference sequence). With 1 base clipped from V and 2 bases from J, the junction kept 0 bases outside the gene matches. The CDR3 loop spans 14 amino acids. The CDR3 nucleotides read TGTGCCAGTAGTATAGGGACAGGGAACTATGGCTACACCTTC. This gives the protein CASSIGTGNYGYTF.